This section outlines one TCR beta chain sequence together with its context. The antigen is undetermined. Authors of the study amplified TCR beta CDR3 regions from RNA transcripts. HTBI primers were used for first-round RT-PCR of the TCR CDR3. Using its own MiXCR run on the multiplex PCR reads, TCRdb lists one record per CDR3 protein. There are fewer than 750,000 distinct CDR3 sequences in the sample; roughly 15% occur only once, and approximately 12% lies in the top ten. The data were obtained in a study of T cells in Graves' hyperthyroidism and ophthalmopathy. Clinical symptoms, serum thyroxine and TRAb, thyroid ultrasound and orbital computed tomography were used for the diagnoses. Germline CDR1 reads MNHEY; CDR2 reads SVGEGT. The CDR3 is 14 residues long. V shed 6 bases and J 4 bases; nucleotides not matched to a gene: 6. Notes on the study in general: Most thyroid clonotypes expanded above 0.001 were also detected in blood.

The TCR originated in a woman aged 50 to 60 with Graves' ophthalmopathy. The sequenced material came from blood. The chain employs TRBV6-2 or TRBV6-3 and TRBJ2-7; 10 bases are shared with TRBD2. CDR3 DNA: TGTGCCAGCAGGCCTAGCGGGAGCGGTTACGAGCAGTACTTC. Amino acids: CASRPSGSGYEQYF.